The sequence of this TCR beta chain was determined in a study of cytomegalovirus exposure and HLA in healthy donors (dated 2017 in TCRdb). Study-level background: An earlier analysis of roughly 500 of the donors reported 276 Gb of sequence data and 117 million unique TCR beta sequences obtained from approximately 180 million T cells. Roughly 300 gigabases of sequencing data and approximately 85 million unique TCR sequences were included in an early release covering about 620 HLA-typed donors. Of the 300 to 450 genotyped donors, 81% fell in the genetic ancestry cluster associated with self-reported Caucasian donors. The study was designed to test whether signatures of past pathogen exposure could be identified by cataloging public T cell receptors. The study profiled the T cell repertoires of some 610 subjects by immunosequencing and related them to cytomegalovirus serostatus. A separate validation cohort of 100 to 150 different subjects was used in addition to the approximately 670-subject first cohort. To predict cytomegalovirus infection status, the study brought together high-throughput TCR immunosequencing, statistical association of individual TCRs with disease status, and machine learning. A later analysis re-examined previously published TCR beta repertoires from just over 650 donors and added high-resolution HLA genotyping to investigate patterns of TCR occurrence. In the later analysis, no new phenotypic data were used to find candidate immune exposures; instead, reliance was placed on TCR beta sequences and their occurrence across donors. An earlier analysis of some 600 of the donors applied high-throughput TCR beta sequencing to assess whether each TCR beta V gene segment acted as functional or pseudogenic. Donor age, sex, ethnicity and CMV serostatus were compiled alongside the repertoire data. A later genetic analysis took genome-wide SNP genotypes for about three fifths of the roughly 670 donors and used that subset as a discovery cohort. Every repertoire in the discovery cohort had been generated on one and the same sequencing platform. Both class I and class II loci were covered by HLA typing, at four-digit resolution. The number of typed donors differed by locus: roughly 629-630 for A, B, C, DRB1 and DQB1; 522 for DQA1; some 590 for DPA1; and roughly 450 for DPB1. Four or five DR-DQ haplotypes were handled as single units for association and clustering because linkage in the cohort was strong. On average, around 200,000 unique TCR beta nucleotide sequences were sequenced per donor among 300 to 500 genotyped donors of the cohort, with roughly 18% of those sequences being non-productive. Beyond this particular receptor, the publication reports: A cluster of highly shared sequence variants was judged likely to represent a technical artifact of the sequencing pipeline. According to a later analysis, most CMV-associated TCR beta chains appeared to be HLA-restricted, and the HLA associations seemed to be driven largely by CMV exposure. In an earlier analysis of 500 to 650 of the donors, most TCR beta V segments appeared in productive rearrangements about 90% or about 30% of the time, broadly matching IMGT annotations. The authors suggested that the approach could potentially be generalized to other disease states and immunological phenotypes. At a false discovery rate of 0.05, a later analysis linked 16,951 TCR beta sequences to specific HLA alleles. CMV serostatus was the only immune exposure information available for the cohort. Because counts were too low, about 18 rarely observed V segments, including chromosome 9 orphons, were excluded from the earlier analysis of under 650 of the donors. According to a later genetic analysis, donors in an Asian-associated ancestry cluster had fewer N-insertions in productive TCRs than the approximately 630-donor mean. The cohort was sequenced for TCR beta chains only, and without alpha or paired-chain data the features that could be detected were limited. A further reported finding was that TCR beta sequences accurately predicted the HLA-A and HLA-B alleles for most subjects in the first cohort. Assigning TCR associations to individual alleles was difficult when HLA alleles, especially DR and DQ, strongly co-occurred. The presence/absence analyses assumed that sequencing depth was roughly uniform across donors, and that assumption may not be true. The study gave a list of under 200 TCR beta chains associated with cytomegalovirus. In vitro tests confirmed that a few of the cytomegalovirus-associated TCR beta chains recognize cytomegalovirus antigens. While some public TCRs were present in many individuals, most TCR sequences turned up only very rarely across donors. A later analysis reported that several top co-occurrence clusters appeared linked to parvovirus B19, influenza, CMV and Epstein-Barr virus. Cytomegalovirus status was reported to be diagnosed by the classifier with high specificity and sensitivity in both the original and validation cohorts. Linkage disequilibrium might explain the correlated functional status among segregating V segments, but an unknown experimental factor could not be excluded. Because some donors lacked HLA typing at each locus, the association tests relied only on the typed subset. Compared with equally common non-associated chains, HLA-associated TCR beta chains in a later analysis were more clonally expanded and had lower generation probabilities. The 87-base-pair reads could not distinguish some IMGT-functional V segments, including TRBV6-2 and TRBV6-3, so those segments were excluded. A later genetic analysis associated a missense DCLRE1C variant with V-gene and J-gene trimming of TCR beta chains, and an independent cohort replicated the association. A later analysis found that TCR association rates varied across HLA loci, with DRB1 alleles showing the most associated TCRs and HLA-C alleles the fewest.

Libraries came from the immunoSEQ multiplex PCR assay. A mixture of 60 forward primers for TCR Vbeta segments and 13 reverse primers for TCR Jbeta segments was used in the multiplex PCR. A multiplex PCR assay on genomic DNA amplified the CDR3 region of rearranged TCR beta genes. On the Illumina HiSeq System, the amplified TCR beta libraries were sequenced as 87-base-pair reads. The authors' pipeline ran thus. In a later analysis, around 80 million unique TCR beta chains were counted across the approximately 620 repertoires, and about 10 million of these chains were shared by at least two donors. A nearest-neighbor algorithm error-corrected the raw reads and collapsed the reads into unique sequences, merging closely related sequences to remove PCR and sequencing errors. CDR3 sequences were aligned to IMGT reference sequences to assign V, D and J gene segments. Each retained sequence needed at least a six-nucleotide match to both a V gene segment and a J gene segment. Rearrangements were classified as productive when the CDR3 lacked stop codons and remained in frame with V and J, and all other rearrangements were classified as non-productive. Following IMGT convention, CDR3 was defined as the stretch from the second conserved V-encoded cysteine up to the conserved J-encoded phenylalanine. The earlier analysis of 587 of the donors excluded sequences that lacked an unambiguous match to a single V gene segment. An earlier analysis of several hundred of the donors called V segments functional above 56.7% productive rearrangements and segregating when the between-donor standard deviation exceeded 5%. A statistical classification framework was developed to diagnose cytomegalovirus status using the catalog of TCR beta chain sequences. V and J gene assignment, in a later analysis, came from comparing TCR nucleotide sequences with IMGT/GENE-DB human TR gene sequences. In a later analysis, CDR3 sequences and most-parsimonious VDJ recombination scenarios were assigned using the TCRdist pipeline. A later analysis defined each TCR beta chain by its CDR3 amino acid sequence plus V-gene family, and excluded reads lacking a unique V-gene family. To address suspected cross-contamination and a sequencing artifact, a later analysis removed several hundred highly shared, low-generation-probability nucleotide sequences. A later analysis calculated a clonal expansion index for each public chain from normalized within-repertoire ranks of inferred template counts. A later analysis computed generation probabilities with a VDJ recombination model fitted to out-of-frame rearrangements, and checked the results against IGoR. Hypergeometric tests were used in a later analysis to score TCR-TCR, TCR-HLA and TCR-CMV co-occurrence, with a repertoire-size bias correction applied to the TCR pairs. In a later analysis, false discovery rates were estimated by permuting HLA or CMV assignments 20 times. In a later analysis, co-occurring TCRs were grouped using DBSCAN, with TCRdist sequence similarity added in when clustering inside HLA-allele-positive subsets. Repertoires with fewer than 30,000 or more than 120,000 public chains were left out of co-occurrence clustering, as were five repertoires with anomalous nucleotide sharing. The immuneACCESS repertoire file appears here via TCRdb, limited to in-frame rearrangements. These files lack a portion of the clones; in checked studies, under half of the deficit traces to unresolved V genes, and the cause of the others is not known. The DNA was the basis for D and trimming; V, J and clone size are from that table. The sample data list around 200,000 clones, and about 83% of these were observed just once. Of the sample, about 14% falls within the top ten clones.

Remarks on this clone: The clone's antigen remains unknown. No much larger clone is present one base from it, and per-base qualities are unavailable.

From the germline V gene (reference sequence), CDR1 is MNHEY and CDR2 is SMNVEV. The trim is 6 bases for V and 5 bases for J, with a gap of 20 bases between the germline ends. Its CDR3 holds 15 amino acids, cysteine through phenylalanine. Only the CDR3 region is kept as DNA, spanning 45 bases read in frame from base 1. The cohort consisted of 666 healthy bone marrow donors. All cohort members were sampled while nominally healthy, although unrecorded immune exposures were likely present. The donor was CMV seronegative and belonged to the group of over 300 seronegative cohort members. A peripheral blood sample was provided by each donor, and peripheral blood mononuclear cells were used for TCR beta sequencing. The Qiagen DNeasy Blood Extraction Kit was used to extract genomic DNA from the blood cell samples.

This clonotype was obtained from a man aged 35-49 years in good health and CMV-seronegative. The rearrangement combines TRBV27 with TRBJ2-7; tentative D gene TRBD1, with 6 bases matching. Sample: PBMCs. The CDR3 has the sequence CASSVTGWGHDEQYF. Read as DNA, the sequence is TGTGCCAGCAGCGTAACAGGGTGGGGACATGACGAGCAGTACTTC.